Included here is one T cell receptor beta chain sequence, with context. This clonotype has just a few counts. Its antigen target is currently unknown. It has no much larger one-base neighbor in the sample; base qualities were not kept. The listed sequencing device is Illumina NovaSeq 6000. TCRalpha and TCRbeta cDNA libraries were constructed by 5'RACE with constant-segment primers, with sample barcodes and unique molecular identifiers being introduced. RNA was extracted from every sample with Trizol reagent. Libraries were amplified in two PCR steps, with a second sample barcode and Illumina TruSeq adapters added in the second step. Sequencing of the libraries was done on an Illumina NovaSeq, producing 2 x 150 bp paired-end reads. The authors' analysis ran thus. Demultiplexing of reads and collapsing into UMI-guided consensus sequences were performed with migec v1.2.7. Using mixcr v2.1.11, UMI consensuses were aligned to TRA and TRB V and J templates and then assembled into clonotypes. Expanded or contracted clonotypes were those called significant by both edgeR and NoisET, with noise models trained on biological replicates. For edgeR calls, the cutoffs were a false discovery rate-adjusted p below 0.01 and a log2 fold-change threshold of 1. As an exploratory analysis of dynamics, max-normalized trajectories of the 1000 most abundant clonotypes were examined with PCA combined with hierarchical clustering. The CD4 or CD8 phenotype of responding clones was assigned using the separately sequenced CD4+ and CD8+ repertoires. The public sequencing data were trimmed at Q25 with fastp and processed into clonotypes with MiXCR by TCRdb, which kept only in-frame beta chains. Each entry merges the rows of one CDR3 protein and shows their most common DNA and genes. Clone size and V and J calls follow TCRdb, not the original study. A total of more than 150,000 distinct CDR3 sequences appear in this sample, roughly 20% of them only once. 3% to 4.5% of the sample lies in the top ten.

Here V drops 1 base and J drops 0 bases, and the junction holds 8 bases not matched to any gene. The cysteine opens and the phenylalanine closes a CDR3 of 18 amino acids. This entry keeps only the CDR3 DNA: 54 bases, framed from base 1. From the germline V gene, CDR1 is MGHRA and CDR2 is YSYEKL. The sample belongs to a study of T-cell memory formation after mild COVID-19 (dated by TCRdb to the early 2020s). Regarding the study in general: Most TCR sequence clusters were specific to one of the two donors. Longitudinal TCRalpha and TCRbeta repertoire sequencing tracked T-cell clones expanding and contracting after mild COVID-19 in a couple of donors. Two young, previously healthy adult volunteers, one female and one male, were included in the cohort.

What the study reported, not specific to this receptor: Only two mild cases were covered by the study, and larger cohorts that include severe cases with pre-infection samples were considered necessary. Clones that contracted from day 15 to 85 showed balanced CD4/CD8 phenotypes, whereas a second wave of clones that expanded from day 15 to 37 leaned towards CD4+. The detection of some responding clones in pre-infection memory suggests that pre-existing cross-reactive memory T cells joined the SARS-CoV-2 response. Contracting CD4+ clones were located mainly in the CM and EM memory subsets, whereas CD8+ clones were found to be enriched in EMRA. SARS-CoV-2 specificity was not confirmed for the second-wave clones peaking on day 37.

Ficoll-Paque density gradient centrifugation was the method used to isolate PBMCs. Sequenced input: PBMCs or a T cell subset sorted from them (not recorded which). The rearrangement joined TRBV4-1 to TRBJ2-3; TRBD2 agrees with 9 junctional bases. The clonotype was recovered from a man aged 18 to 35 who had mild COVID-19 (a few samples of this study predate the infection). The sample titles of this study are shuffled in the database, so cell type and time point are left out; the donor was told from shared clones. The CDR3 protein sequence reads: CASSQGLAGRTSTDTQYF. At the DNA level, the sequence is TGCGCCAGCAGCCAAGGGCTAGCGGGGAGGACAAGCACAGATACGCAGTATTTT.